These 3 T cell receptor beta chains were all obtained from the same sample, sequenced in a study of cytomegalovirus exposure and HLA in healthy donors (TCRdb year 2017). The library came from the immunoSEQ multiplex PCR assay. TCRdb provides this immuneACCESS table in a form limited to in-frame rearrangements. Some clones are lacking; in checked studies, under half of them reflect an unresolved V gene, and why the rest are absent is not known. This sample lists about 130,000 clones; about 88% were detected once. The ten biggest clones cover more than 0.95% of the sample. Sequencing was performed on PBMCs. These receptors all come from a woman between 18 and 29 years old in good health and CMV-seronegative.

The J gene is TRBJ1-4, the V gene TRBV11-2; D is possibly TRBD1 (6 bases). Trimming stripped 5 bases from V and 5 bases from J, with 15 bases between. The germline V gene has CDR1 SGHAT and CDR2 FQNNGV. This CDR3 comprises 15 residues. The DNA of the CDR3 is TGTGCCAGCAGCCGAACCCGGGACACCAATGAAAAACTGTTTTTT. Encoded protein: CASSRTRDTNEKLFF.

The chain joins TRBV28 to TRBJ1-5, with D possibly TRBD1 on 6 matching bases. Germline V gene lookup returns CDR1 MDHEN and CDR2 SYDVKM. V was pared by 7 bases and J by 1 base, with 14 bases between. This CDR3 contains 15 residues. CDR3 DNA sequence: TGTGCCAGCAACCAGGGGAGTTTGAGCAATCAGCCCCAGCATTTT. Translation gives CASNQGSLSNQPQHF.

The J gene is TRBJ1-6, the V gene TRBV6-1; the D gene is possibly TRBD1 (5 bases). Germline CDR1 reads MNHNS; CDR2 reads SASEGT. The CDR3 length is 15 residues. V was trimmed by 4 bases and J by 7 bases, leaving 14 bases between them. CDR3 region: CASSGGGGINSPLHF. The CDR3 bases are TGTGCCAGCAGTGGGGGCGGGGGGATCAATTCACCCCTCCACTTT.